Listed here are 25 T cell receptor beta chains from one sample, sequenced in a study of T-cell memory formation after mild COVID-19. Using its own MiXCR run on the 5' RACE reads, TCRdb lists one record per CDR3 protein. The sample records roughly 340,000 distinct CDR3 sequences, around a sixth being singletons. Sequencing used PBMCs or a T cell subset sorted from them (not recorded which). These receptors were obtained from a man aged 18 to 29 who had mild COVID-19 (a few samples of this study predate the infection). Cell type and time point are not known.

The chain employs TRBV5-5 and TRBJ2-7, with D tentatively TRBD1 (5 bases). Trimming left V 1 base short and J 2 bases short, with 16 bases between. Germline lookup yields CDR1 SGHKS and CDR2 YYEKEE (reference sequence). The CDR3 runs 16 residues. CDR3 region: CASSLIPQVFPYEQYF. CDR3 DNA: TGTGCCAGCAGCTTGATCCCACAGGTCTTCCCCTACGAGCAGTACTTC. Combining the CDR3 with reference TRBV5-5 and TRBJ2-7 gives the whole variable domain DAGVTQSPTHLIKTRGQQVTLRCSPISGHKSVSWYQQVLGQGPQFIFQYYEKEERGRGNFPDRFSARQFPNYSSELNVNALLLGDSALYLCASSLIPQVFPYEQYFGPGTRLTVT.

The chain is built from TRBV2 and TRBJ1-1; possibly TRBD1 for D (5 bases). Trimming shortened V by 8 bases and J by 4 bases, and 14 bases separated the two germline ends. The CDR3 covers 13 residues. Germline CDR1 is SNHLY and CDR2 is FYNNEI. The CDR3 is CASGFTGGTEAFF. The CDR3 DNA follows: TGTGCCAGCGGGTTTACGGGGGGCACTGAAGCTTTCTTT.

The table lists this clonotype with a few counts. V gene TRBV12-3 or TRBV12-4 combines with J gene TRBJ2-7, with 8 bases fitting TRBD1. CDR3 length: 14 residues. The junction had 8 bases not matched to a gene; V was cut back by 5 bases and J by 5 bases. DNA for the CDR3: TGTGCCAGCAGTGCTCGACAGGGGTTGCACGAGCAGTACTTC. Translation gives CASSARQGLHEQYF.

This clonotype has a handful of counts. This chain uses TRBV20-1 with TRBJ1-2; D might be TRBD1 (5 bases). Germline V gene lookup returns CDR1 DFQATT and CDR2 SNEGSKA (reference sequence). The ends were cut back, 2 bases at V and 5 bases at J, with 15 bases in the middle. The CDR3 totals 14 residues. CDR3 sequence reads: CSARNSGLGYGYTF. CDR3 sequence (DNA): TGCAGTGCTAGAAACTCGGGGCTAGGGTATGGCTACACCTTC.

This clonotype has only a few counts. The chain combines TRBV18 with TRBJ1-2; no clear D. The CDR3 consists of 14 residues. CDR1 is KGHSH, CDR2 LQKENI, per germline. The V end lost 3 bases, the J end lost 2 bases, and 10 bases lay between the germline ends. In DNA form, the CDR3 reads TGTGCCAGCTCACCTTCCCGGAGCAACTATGGCTACACCTTC. Protein: CASSPSRSNYGYTF.

This clonotype showed up just a few times. The genes are TRBV5-6 and TRBJ2-7; 7 bases are shared with TRBD1. The CDR3 length is 14 residues. J lost 2 bases, V lost 4 bases, and 6 bases had no gene match. The germline gives CDR1 SGHDT, CDR2 YYEEEE. This CDR3 is CASSDRQGAYEQYV. DNA of the CDR3: TGTGCCAGCAGCGATAGACAGGGCGCCTACGAGCAGTACGTC.

This clonotype was counted ten times or more. This chain connects TRBV7-2 to TRBJ2-3, with 12 bases fitting TRBD2. Germline V gene data show CDR1 as SGHTA and CDR2 as FQGNSA. The CDR3 is made up of 16 amino acids. The ends lost 2 bases at V and 4 bases at J; junction bases unmatched: 4. This chain's CDR3 is CASSLTLAGGADTQYF. The CDR3 DNA is TGTGCCAGCAGCTTAACCCTAGCGGGGGGGGCAGATACGCAGTATTTT.

In this sample, this clonotype turned up a few times. The V call is TRBV7-6, the J call TRBJ1-3; D ambiguous. Germline V gene sequence: CDR1 SGHVS, CDR2 FNYEAQ. The V and J ends lost 5 bases and 0 bases respectively, with 11 bases between them. There are 15 residues in the CDR3. CDR3 DNA sequence: TGTGCCAGCAGCCCGCAGGCACTCTCTGGAAACACCATATATTTT. Protein sequence: CASSPQALSGNTIYF.

This clonotype was seen more than once but under ten times. The chain recombines TRBV9 with TRBJ2-4, with D maybe TRBD1 (6 bases). The CDR3 sequence is 14 residues long. V was trimmed by 0 bases and J by 6 bases, leaving 10 bases between them. The V gene's germline CDR1 is SGDLS and CDR2 YYNGEE. CDR3 sequence: CASSVGQGTNIQYF. The CDR3 DNA sequence: TGTGCCAGCAGCGTAGGTCAGGGGACAAACATTCAGTACTTC.

This clonotype was detected only a few times. The chain employs TRBV4-2 and TRBJ2-3, with TRBD2 matching over 12 bases. CDR1 and CDR2 from the germline V gene are LGHNA and YNFKEQ. The CDR3 sequence is 20 residues long. V was clipped by 1 base and J by 5 bases; unmatched bases: 16. The CDR3 here is CASSQAAWLAGGPGRDTQYF. The CDR3 DNA reads TGTGCCAGCAGCCAAGCCGCGTGGCTAGCGGGGGGGCCAGGTAGAGATACGCAGTATTTT.

This clonotype has more than one count but fewer than ten. The chain is built from TRBV4-1 and TRBJ1-2; D unclear. This CDR3 is 13 amino acids long. Germline V gives CDR1 MGHRA, CDR2 YSYEKL. The V end lost 0 bases, the J end lost 8 bases, and 10 bases lay between the germline ends. The CDR3 region has the DNA TGCGCCAGCAGCCAAGATAGACGGGAGGGCTACACCTTC. This sequence encodes CASSQDRREGYTF.

DNA for the CDR3: TGTGCCAGCGCCATGGAGACTAGCGGGACCAATGAGCAGTTCTTC. It encodes CASAMETSGTNEQFF. V gene TRBV6-4 combines with J gene TRBJ2-1; 11 nucleotides match TRBD2. Per germline, CDR1 MRHNA and CDR2 SNTAGT. The CDR3 is 15 amino acids. Unmatched junction bases numbered 9, after V lost 8 bases and J lost 6 bases.

This chain connects TRBV2 to TRBJ2-3; 9 positions match TRBD2. Germline V gene sequence: CDR1 SNHLY, CDR2 FYNNEI. Trimming took 5 bases from V and 2 from J; bases not matched to a gene: 5. The CDR3 covers 15 residues. CDR3 DNA: TGTGCCAGCAGTCTGAGCGGGGGGATCACAGATACGCAGTATTTT. This codes for CASSLSGGITDTQYF.

The genes are TRBV3-1 and TRBJ1-1; perhaps TRBD1 as D (5 bases). Germline V lookup: CDR1 LGHDT, CDR2 YNNKEL (reference sequence). The length of the CDR3 is 13 residues. Between the trimmed V and J ends, which lost 0 bases and 12 bases, there was a span of 14 bases. CDR3 coding DNA: TGTGCCAGCAGCCAAGATGGTCAGGGAATTACTTTCTTT. It is translated as CASSQDGQGITFF. The full variable domain, in which reference TRBV3-1 and TRBJ1-1 provide the parts outside the CDR3, is DTAVSQTPKYLVTQMGNDKSIKCEQNLGHDTMYWYKQDSKKFLKIMFSYNNKELIINETVPNRFSPKSPDKAHLNLHINSLELGDSAVYFCASSQDGQGITFFGQGTRLTVV.

The chain combines TRBV7-9 with TRBJ2-7, with 7 bases fitting TRBD1. Germline trimming cut 1 base from V and 0 bases from J; bases unmatched to any gene: 9. CDR1 and CDR2 (germline): SEHNR, FQNEAQ (reference sequence). The CDR3 has 17 amino acids. The CDR3 sequence: CASSLGDYRGYSYEQYF. Written as DNA, the CDR3 is TGTGCCAGCAGCTTAGGTGATTACAGGGGCTACTCCTACGAGCAGTACTTC.

This clonotype was seen only a few times. The genes are TRBV15 and TRBJ2-3, with no clear D. The CDR3 consists of 14 residues. The V gene lost 2 bases and the J gene lost 2 bases, with 8 bases spanning the gap. Germline V lookup: CDR1 LNHNV, CDR2 YYDKDF (reference sequence). The CDR3 protein is CATSRPRPTDTQYF. The CDR3 DNA sequence: TGTGCCACCAGCAGACCCCGGCCCACAGATACGCAGTATTTT.

This clonotype was counted between two and nine times. V and J are TRBV24-1 and TRBJ1-5; D ambiguous. The CDR3 runs 14 residues. CDR1 is KGHDR, CDR2 SFDVKD, per germline. Trimming took 5 bases from V and 2 from J, leaving 9 bases between them. CDR3 nucleotides: TGTGCCACCAGTGCCCCCGACGGCAATCAGCCCCAGCATTTT. Residues: CATSAPDGNQPQHF.

This clonotype came up once. This chain connects TRBV6-5 to TRBJ2-7, with D possibly matching TRBD2 (7 bases). CDR3 length equals 12 residues. The germline V gene encodes CDR1 MNHEY and CDR2 SVGAGI. V lost 8 bases and J lost 7, with 15 bases in between. In DNA, the CDR3 is TGTGCCAGCGGGAGGGGGGGGAAAGAGCAGTACTTC. Protein sequence: CASGRGGKEQYF.

The J gene is TRBJ2-7, the V gene TRBV20-1, with a weak D call TRBD1 (5 bases). Trimming left V 3 bases short and J 3 bases short, with 15 bases between. Germline lookup yields CDR1 DFQATT and CDR2 SNEGSKA (reference sequence). This CDR3 contains 14 residues. CDR3: CSARAPGPFYEQYF. CDR3 DNA sequence: TGCAGTGCTAGGGCTCCAGGGCCCTTCTACGAGCAGTACTTC.

This clonotype was detected many times. The chain combines TRBV12-3 or TRBV12-4 with TRBJ2-5; 7 bases match TRBD2. After removal of 4 bases from V and 2 bases from J, the junction contained 16 bases not matched to a gene. The CDR3 loop spans 18 amino acids. CDR3 amino acids: CASSSLSPRGENQETQYF. The CDR3 DNA reads as TGTGCCAGCAGTTCTCTGTCACCCCGGGGGGAGAATCAAGAGACCCAGTACTTC.

This clonotype has more than one count but fewer than ten. This chain connects TRBV7-2 to TRBJ2-1, with D tentatively TRBD1 or TRBD2 (5 bases each). The CDR3 covers 14 residues. The V end lost 4 bases, the J end lost 8 bases, and 15 bases lay between the germline ends. Per the germline V gene, CDR1 is SGHTA and CDR2 is FQGNSA. CDR3 nucleotide sequence: TGTGCCAGCAGCTGGCAGCAGGGAGTCCATGAGCAGTTCTTC. Its translation is CASSWQQGVHEQFF.

This clonotype was seen a few times. The chain uses TRBV4-1 and TRBJ1-2, with D possibly TRBD1 on 6 matching bases. CDR3 size: 16 residues. CDR1 MGHRA and CDR2 YSYEKL come from the germline V gene. The V gene lost 3 bases and the J gene lost 5 bases, with 19 bases spanning the gap. The CDR3 loop reads CASSHEDRRRGYGYTF. CDR3 nucleotides: TGCGCCAGCAGCCACGAAGACAGGAGACGAGGGTATGGCTACACCTTC.

The chain employs TRBV20-1 and TRBJ2-7, with 8 positions matching TRBD2. The CDR3 is made up of 15 amino acids. J lost 0 bases, V lost 3 bases, and 7 bases had no gene match. Germline V gives CDR1 DFQATT, CDR2 SNEGSKA (reference sequence). The CDR3 is CSASSLAGSSYEQYF. The CDR3 DNA follows: TGCAGTGCTAGTAGCCTAGCGGGCAGCTCCTACGAGCAGTACTTC.

The chain is built from TRBV4-1 and TRBJ1-4; D may be TRBD1 (5 bases). The CDR3 length is 16 residues. The V end lost 0 bases, the J end lost 6 bases, and 14 bases lay between the germline ends. Germline assignment: CDR1 MGHRA and CDR2 YSYEKL. This chain's CDR3 is CASSQDKRIRDEKLFF. The CDR3 DNA reads TGCGCCAGCAGCCAAGATAAGAGGATCAGGGATGAAAAACTGTTTTTT.

This clonotype turned up a few times. CDR3 nucleotide sequence: TGCGCCAGCTCACAGGGGGCATCGGGGGAGCTGTTTTTT. Protein sequence: CASSQGASGELFF. The rearrangement links TRBV10-2 to TRBJ2-2, with 9 bases fitting TRBD1. The CDR3 loop spans 13 amino acids. The V gene end was trimmed by 8 bases and the J gene end by 8 bases; junction bases not matched to a gene: 6. Germline loops: CDR1 WSHSY, CDR2 SAAADI.